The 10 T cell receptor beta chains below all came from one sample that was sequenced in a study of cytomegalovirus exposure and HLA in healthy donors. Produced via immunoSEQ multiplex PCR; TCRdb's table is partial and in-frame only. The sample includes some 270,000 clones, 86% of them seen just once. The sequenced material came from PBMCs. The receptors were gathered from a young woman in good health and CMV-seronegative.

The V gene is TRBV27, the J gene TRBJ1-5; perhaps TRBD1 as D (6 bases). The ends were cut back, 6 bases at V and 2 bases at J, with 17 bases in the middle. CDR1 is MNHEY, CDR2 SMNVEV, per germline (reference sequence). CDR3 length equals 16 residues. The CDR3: CASSPLVRGGNQPQHF. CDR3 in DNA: TGTGCCAGCAGCCCCCTAGTCAGGGGCGGCAATCAGCCCCAGCATTTT.

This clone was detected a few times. The CDR3: CASSRDRGDYTF. CDR3 bases: TGCGCCAGCAGCCGGGACAGGGGGGACTACACCTTC. The gene calls are TRBV5-1 and TRBJ1-2; TRBD1 matches 11 bases. The CDR3 sequence is 12 residues long. V was clipped by 4 bases and J by 10 bases; unmatched bases: 3. Germline CDR1 is SGHRS and CDR2 is YFSETQ.

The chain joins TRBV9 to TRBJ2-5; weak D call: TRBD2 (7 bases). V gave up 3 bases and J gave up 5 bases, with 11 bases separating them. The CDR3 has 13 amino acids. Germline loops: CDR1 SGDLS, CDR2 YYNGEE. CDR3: CASSGGGGETQYF. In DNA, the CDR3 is TGTGCCAGCAGCGGAGGGGGAGGGGAGACCCAGTACTTC.

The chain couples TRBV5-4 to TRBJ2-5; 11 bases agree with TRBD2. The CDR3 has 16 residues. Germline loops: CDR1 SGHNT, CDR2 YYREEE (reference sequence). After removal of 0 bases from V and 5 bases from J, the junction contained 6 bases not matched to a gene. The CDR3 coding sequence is TGTGCCAGCAGCTTGGAGGCTAGCGGGGGGAGGGAGACCCAGTACTTC. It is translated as CASSLEASGGRETQYF.

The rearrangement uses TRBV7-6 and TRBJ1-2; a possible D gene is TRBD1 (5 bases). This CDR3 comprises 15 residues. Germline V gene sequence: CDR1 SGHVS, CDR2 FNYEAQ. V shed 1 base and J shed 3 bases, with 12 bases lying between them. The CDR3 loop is CASSLERGGDYGYTF. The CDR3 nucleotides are TGTGCCAGCAGCTTAGAGCGCGGGGGTGACTATGGCTACACCTTC.

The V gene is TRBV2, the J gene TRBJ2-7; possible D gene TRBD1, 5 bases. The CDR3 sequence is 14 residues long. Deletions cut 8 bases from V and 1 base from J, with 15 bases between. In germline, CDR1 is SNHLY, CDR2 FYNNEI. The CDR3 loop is CASSSTQVSYEQYF. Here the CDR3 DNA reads TGTGCCAGCTCTAGTACACAGGTTTCCTACGAGCAGTACTTC.

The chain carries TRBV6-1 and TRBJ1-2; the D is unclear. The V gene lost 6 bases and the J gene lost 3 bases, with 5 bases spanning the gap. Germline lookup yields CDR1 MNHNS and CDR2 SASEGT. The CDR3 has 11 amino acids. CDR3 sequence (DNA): TGTGCCAGCAGGGAGGACTATGGCTACACCTTC. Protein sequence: CASREDYGYTF.

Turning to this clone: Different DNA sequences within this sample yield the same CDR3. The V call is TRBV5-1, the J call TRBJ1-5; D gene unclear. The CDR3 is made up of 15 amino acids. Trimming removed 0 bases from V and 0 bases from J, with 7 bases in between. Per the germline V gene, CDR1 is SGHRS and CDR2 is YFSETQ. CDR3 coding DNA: TGCGCCAGCAGCTTGGACGGGTATAGCAATCAGCCCCAGCATTTT. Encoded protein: CASSLDGYSNQPQHF.

CDR3 nucleotides: TGTGCCAGCAGCCTGGAGGGTGAGCAGTTCTTC. Residues: CASSLEGEQFF. The chain uses TRBV7-9 and TRBJ2-1, with a weak D call TRBD2 (6 bases). V was pared by 5 bases and J by 9 bases, with 8 bases between. Per the germline V gene, CDR1 is SEHNR and CDR2 is FQNEAQ (reference sequence). There are 11 residues in the CDR3.

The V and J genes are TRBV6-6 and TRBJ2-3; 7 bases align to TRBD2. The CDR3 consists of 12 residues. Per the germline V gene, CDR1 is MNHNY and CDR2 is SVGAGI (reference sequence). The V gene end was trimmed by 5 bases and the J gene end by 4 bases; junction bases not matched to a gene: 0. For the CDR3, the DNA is TGTGCCAGCAGTGGGGGGGCAGATACGCAGTATTTT. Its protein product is CASSGGADTQYF.